Sequencing of this TCR beta chain was carried out in a study of fetal regulatory T cell absence and autoimmunity. Study conclusions and caveats: Compared with cord blood, pancreas showed oligoclonal TCR enrichment, some clones over 80-fold. Broadly similar TRB gene family usage was seen in pancreas and cord blood. In IPEX syndrome, oligoclonal enrichment was read as supporting prenatal antigen-driven autoimmunity in the pancreas.

In regard to this clone: Antigen specificity is unknown.

The junction had 10 bases not matched to a gene; V was cut back by 1 base and J by 4 bases. The CDR3 is made up of 16 amino acids. Germline CDR1 and CDR2: SGHAT and FQNNGV. This was a survey-level run. This table comes from immunoSEQ multiplex PCR, and its TCRdb copy is limited to in-frame clones, with some not included. There are about 95,000 clones in the sample; about 78% occur only once, and 2% lies in the top ten. The sequencing input was pancreas tissue. The clonotype was recovered from a male donor with IPEX syndrome. The rearrangement links TRBV11-2 to TRBJ2-7, with 7 positions matching TRBD2. CDR3 protein: CASSLGRAQRGYEQYF. DNA for the CDR3: TGTGCCAGCAGCTTAGGAAGGGCGCAGCGGGGTTACGAGCAGTACTTC. Variable domain in full (rest from reference TRBV11-2 and TRBJ2-7): EAGVAQSPRYKIIEKRQSVAFWCNPISGHATLYWYQQILGQGPKLLIQFQNNGVVDDSQLPKDRFSAERLKGVDSTLKIQPAKLEDSAVYLCASSLGRAQRGYEQYFGPGTRLTVT.